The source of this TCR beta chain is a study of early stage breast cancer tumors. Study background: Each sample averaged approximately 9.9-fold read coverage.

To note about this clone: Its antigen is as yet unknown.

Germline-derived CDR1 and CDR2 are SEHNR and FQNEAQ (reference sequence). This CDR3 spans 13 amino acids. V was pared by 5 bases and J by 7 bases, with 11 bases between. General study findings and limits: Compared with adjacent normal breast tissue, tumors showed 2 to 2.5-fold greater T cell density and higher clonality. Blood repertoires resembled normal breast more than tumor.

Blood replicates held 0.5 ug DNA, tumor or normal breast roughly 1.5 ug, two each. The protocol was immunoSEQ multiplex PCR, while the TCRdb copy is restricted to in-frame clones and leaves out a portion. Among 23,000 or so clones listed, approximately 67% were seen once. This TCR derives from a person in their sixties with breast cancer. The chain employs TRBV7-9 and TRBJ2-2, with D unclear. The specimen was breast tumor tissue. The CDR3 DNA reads TGTGCCAGCAGCACGATTGAGGTCGGGGAGCTGTTTTTT. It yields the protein CASSTIEVGELFF.